A single T cell receptor beta chain is shown here with its context. Its antigen is undetermined. Profiled with immunoSEQ multiplex PCR; TCRdb holds only in-frame clones, not every one. There are about 20,000 clones in the sample; approximately 86% occur only once, and more than 8.5% lies in the top ten. Germline CDR1 reads LNHDA; CDR2 reads SQIVND (reference sequence). The CDR3 covers 15 residues. V was cut by 4 bases and J by 4 bases, with 11 bases left in between. The source of the sample is a study of lymphopenia after photon versus proton radiotherapy. Study observations and caveats: Relative stability marked proton patients; photon patients lost diversity and naive cells. Larger post-nadir TCR diversity loss correlated inversely with survival in deceased patients.

The clonotype comes from a man in his sixties or seventies with pancreatic cancer. The J gene is TRBJ1-6, the V gene TRBV19; D is possibly TRBD1 (6 bases). Sequenced here: peripheral blood, sampled from a patient treated with proton-based radiotherapy. CDR3 bases: TGTGCCAGTAGTACCTCCGGGACATATAATTCACCCCTCCACTTT. Translating gives CASSTSGTYNSPLHF.